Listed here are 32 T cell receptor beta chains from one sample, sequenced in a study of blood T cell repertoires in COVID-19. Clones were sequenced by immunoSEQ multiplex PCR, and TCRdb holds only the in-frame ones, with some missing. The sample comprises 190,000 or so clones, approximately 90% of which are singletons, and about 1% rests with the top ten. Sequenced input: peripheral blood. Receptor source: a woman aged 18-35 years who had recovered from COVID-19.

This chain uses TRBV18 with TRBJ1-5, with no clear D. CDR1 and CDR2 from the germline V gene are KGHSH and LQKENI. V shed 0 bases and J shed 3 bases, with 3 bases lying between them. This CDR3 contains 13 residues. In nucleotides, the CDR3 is TGTGCCAGCTCACCACCCCTCAATCAGCCCCAGCATTTT. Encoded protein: CASSPPLNQPQHF. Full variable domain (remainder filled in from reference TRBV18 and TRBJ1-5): NAGVMQNPRHLVRRRGQEARLRCSPMKGHSHVYWYRQLPEEGLKFMVYLQKENIIDESGMPKERFSAEFPKEGPSILRIQQVVRGDSAAYFCASSPPLNQPQHFGDGTRLSIL.

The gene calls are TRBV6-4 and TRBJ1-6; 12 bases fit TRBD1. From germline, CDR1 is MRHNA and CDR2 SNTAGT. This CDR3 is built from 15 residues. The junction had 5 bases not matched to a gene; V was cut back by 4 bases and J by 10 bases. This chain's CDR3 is CASSGGQGAKSPLHF. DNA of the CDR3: TGTGCCAGCAGTGGGGGACAGGGGGCTAAGTCACCCCTCCACTTT.

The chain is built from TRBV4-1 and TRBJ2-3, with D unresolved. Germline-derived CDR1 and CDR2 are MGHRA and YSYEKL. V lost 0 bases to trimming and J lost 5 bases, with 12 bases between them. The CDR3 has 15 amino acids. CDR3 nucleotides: TGCGCCAGCAGCCAAGATCAGTTTCGGGTAGATACGCAGTATTTT. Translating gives CASSQDQFRVDTQYF.

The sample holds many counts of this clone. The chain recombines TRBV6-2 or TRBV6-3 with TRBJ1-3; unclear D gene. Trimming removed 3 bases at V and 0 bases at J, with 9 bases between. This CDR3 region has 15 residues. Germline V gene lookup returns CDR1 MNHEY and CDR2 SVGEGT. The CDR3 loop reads CASSYSLASGNTIYF. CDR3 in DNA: TGTGCCAGCAGTTATTCTCTGGCCTCTGGAAACACCATATATTTT.

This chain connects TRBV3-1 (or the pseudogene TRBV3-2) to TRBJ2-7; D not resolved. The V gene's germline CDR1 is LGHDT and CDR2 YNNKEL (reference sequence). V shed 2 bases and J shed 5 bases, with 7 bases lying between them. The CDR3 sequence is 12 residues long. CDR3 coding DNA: TGTGCCAGCAGCCAACCCCCTGACGAGCAGTACTTC. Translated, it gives CASSQPPDEQYF.

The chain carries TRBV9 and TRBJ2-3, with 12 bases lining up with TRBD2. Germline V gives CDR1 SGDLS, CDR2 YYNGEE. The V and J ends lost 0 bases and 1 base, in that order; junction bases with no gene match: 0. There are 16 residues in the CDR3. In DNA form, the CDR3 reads TGTGCCAGCAGCGTAGCTAGCGGGAGGGGCACAGATACGCAGTATTTT. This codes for CASSVASGRGTDTQYF.

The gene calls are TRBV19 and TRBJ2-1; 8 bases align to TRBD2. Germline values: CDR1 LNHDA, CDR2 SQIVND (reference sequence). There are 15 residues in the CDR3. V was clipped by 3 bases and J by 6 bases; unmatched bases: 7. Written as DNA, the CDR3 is TGTGCCAGTAGTATCCTCGGGGGGGCAGGCAATGAGCAGTTCTTC. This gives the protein CASSILGGAGNEQFF.

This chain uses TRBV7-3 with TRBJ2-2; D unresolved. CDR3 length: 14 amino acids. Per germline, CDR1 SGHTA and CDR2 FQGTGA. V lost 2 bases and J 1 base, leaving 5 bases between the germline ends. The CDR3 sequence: CASSLRENTGELFF. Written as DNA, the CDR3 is TGTGCCAGCAGCTTACGAGAGAACACCGGGGAGCTGTTTTTT.

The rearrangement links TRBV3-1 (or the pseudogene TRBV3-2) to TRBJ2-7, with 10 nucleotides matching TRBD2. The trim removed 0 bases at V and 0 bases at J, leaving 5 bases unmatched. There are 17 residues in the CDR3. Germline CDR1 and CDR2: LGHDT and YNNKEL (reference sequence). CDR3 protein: CASSQDIEREGSYEQYV. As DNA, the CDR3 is TGTGCCAGCAGCCAAGATATCGAGCGGGAGGGCTCCTACGAGCAGTACGTC.

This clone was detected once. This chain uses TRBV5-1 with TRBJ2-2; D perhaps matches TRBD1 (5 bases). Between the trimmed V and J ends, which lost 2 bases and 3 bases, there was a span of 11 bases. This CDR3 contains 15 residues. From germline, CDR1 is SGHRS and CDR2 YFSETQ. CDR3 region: CASSFLGQDTGELFF. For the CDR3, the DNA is TGCGCCAGCAGCTTCTTGGGGCAGGACACCGGGGAGCTGTTTTTT. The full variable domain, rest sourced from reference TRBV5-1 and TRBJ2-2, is KAGVTQTPRYLIKTRGQQVTLSCSPISGHRSVSWYQQTPGQGLQFLFEYFSETQRNKGNFPGRFSGRQFSNSRSEMNVSTLELGDSALYLCASSFLGQDTGELFFGEGSRLTVL.

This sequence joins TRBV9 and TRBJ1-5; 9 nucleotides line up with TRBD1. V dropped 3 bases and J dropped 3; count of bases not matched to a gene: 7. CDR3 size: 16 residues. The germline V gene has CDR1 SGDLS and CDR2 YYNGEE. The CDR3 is CASSAGDRALNQPQHF. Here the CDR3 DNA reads TGTGCCAGCAGCGCGGGGGACAGGGCCCTCAATCAGCCCCAGCATTTT.

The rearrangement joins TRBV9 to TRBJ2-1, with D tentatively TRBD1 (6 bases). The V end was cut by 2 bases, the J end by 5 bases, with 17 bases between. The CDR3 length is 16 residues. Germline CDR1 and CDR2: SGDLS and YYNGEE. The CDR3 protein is CASSVGNRALDNEQFF. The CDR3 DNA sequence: TGTGCCAGCAGCGTGGGGAACAGGGCCCTCGACAATGAGCAGTTCTTC.

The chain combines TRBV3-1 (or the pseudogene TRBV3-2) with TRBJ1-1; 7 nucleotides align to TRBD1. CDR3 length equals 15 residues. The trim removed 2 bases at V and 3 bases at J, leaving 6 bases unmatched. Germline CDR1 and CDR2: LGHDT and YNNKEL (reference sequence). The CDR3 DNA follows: TGTGCCAGCAGCCAAAGGTCACAGGGGTACACTGAAGCTTTCTTT. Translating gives CASSQRSQGYTEAFF.

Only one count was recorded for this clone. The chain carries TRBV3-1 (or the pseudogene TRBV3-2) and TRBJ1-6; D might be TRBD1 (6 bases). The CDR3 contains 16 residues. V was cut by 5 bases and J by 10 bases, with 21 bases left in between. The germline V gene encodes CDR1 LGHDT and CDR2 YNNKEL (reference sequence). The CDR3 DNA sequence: TGTGCCAGCAGCACGATACCTACAGGGAGATGGTCACCCCTCCACTTT. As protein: CASSTIPTGRWSPLHF.

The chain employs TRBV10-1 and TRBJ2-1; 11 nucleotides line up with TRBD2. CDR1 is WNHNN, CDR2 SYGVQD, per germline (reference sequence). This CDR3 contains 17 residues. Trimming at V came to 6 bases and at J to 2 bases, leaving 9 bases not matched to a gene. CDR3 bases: TGCGCCAGCAGCCGGAAGACTAGCGGGGAACCCTACAATGAGCAGTTCTTC. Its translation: CASSRKTSGEPYNEQFF.

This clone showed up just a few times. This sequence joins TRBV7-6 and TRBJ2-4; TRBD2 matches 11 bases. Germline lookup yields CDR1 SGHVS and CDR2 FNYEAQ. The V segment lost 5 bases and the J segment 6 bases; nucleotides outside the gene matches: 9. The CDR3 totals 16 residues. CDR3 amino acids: CASSRELAGVGNIQYF. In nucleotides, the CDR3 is TGTGCCAGCAGCCGGGAACTAGCGGGAGTGGGAAACATTCAGTACTTC. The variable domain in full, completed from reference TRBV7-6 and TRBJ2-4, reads GAGVSQSPRYKVTKRGQDVALRCDPISGHVSLYWYRQALGQGPEFLTYFNYEAQQDKSGLPNDRFSAERPEGSISTLTIQRTEQRDSAMYRCASSRELAGVGNIQYFGAGTRLSVL.

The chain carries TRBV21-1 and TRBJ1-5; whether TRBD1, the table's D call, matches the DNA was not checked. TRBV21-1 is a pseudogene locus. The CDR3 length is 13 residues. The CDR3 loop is CASSITGLRPQHF. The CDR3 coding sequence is TGTGCCAGCAGCATTACAGGTTTACGGCCCCAGCATTTT.

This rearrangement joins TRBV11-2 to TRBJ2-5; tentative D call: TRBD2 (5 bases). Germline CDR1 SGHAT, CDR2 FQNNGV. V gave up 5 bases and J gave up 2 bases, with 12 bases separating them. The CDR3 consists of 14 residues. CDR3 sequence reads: CASSRTPRQETQYF. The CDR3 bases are TGTGCCAGCAGCCGGACTCCTAGGCAAGAGACCCAGTACTTC.

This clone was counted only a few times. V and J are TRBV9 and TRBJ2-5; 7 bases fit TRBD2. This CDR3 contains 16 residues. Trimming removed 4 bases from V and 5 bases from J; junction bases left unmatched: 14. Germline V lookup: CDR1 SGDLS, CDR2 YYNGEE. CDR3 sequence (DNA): TGTGCCAGCAGCCATTACGGGGCGGGAGAAGGGGAGACCCAGTACTTC. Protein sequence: CASSHYGAGEGETQYF.

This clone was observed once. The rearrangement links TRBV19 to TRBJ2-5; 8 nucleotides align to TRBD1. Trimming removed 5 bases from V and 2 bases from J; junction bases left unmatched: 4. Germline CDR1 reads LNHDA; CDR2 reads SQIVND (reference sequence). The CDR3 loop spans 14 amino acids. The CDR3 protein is CASSYTGGQETQYF. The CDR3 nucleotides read TGTGCCAGTAGTTATACAGGGGGGCAAGAGACCCAGTACTTC.

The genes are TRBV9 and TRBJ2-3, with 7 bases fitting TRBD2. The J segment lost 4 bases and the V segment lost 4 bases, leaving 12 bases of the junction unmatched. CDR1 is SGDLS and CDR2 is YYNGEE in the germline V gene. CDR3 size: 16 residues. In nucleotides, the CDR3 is TGTGCCAGCAGCCCCCGAGGGGCGGGGGTTGCAGATACGCAGTATTTT. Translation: CASSPRGAGVADTQYF. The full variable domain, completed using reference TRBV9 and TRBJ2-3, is DSGVTQTPKHLITATGQRVTLRCSPRSGDLSVYWYQQSLDQGLQFLIQYYNGEERAKGNILERFSAQQFPDLHSELNLSSLELGDSALYFCASSPRGAGVADTQYFGPGTRLTVL.

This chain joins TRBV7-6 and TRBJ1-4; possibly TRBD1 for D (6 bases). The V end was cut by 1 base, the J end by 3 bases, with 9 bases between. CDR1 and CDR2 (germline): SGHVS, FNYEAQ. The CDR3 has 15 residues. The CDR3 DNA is TGTGCCAGCAGCTTAGGCAGGGGACCTAATGAAAAACTGTTTTTT. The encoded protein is CASSLGRGPNEKLFF.

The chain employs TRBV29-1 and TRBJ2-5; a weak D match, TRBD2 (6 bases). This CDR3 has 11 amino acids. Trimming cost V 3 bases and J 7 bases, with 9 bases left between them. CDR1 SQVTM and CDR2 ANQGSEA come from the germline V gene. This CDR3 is CSVDLGGTQYF. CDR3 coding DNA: TGCAGCGTTGATCTGGGAGGGACCCAGTACTTC.

DNA of the CDR3: TGTGCCAGCACCCAGGGACTGGAGGGTCAGCCCCAGCATTTT. Translation gives CASTQGLEGQPQHF. The chain carries TRBV3-1 (or the pseudogene TRBV3-2) and TRBJ1-5, with D possibly matching TRBD1 (5 bases). V was pared by 7 bases and J by 6 bases, with 16 bases between. There are 14 residues in the CDR3. Germline V lookup: CDR1 LGHDT, CDR2 YNNKEL (reference sequence).

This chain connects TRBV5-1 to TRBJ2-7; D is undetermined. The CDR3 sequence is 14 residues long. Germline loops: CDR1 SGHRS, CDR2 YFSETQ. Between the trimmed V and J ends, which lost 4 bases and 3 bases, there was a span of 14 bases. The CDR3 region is CASSERSMIYEQYF. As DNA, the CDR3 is TGCGCCAGCAGCGAAAGGAGTATGATCTACGAGCAGTACTTC.

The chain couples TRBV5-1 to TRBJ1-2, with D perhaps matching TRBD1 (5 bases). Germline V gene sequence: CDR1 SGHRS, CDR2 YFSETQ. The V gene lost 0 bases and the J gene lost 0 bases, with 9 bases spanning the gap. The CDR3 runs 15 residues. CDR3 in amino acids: CASSLGGGANYGYTF. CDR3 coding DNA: TGCGCCAGCAGCTTGGGTGGAGGGGCTAACTATGGCTACACCTTC.

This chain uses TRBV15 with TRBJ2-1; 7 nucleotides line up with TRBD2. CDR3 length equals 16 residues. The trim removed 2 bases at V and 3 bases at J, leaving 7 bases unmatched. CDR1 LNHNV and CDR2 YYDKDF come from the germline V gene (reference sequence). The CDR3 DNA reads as TGTGCCACCAGCAGATATTCGGGAGGTCGCTACAATGAGCAGTTCTTC. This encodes CATSRYSGGRYNEQFF.

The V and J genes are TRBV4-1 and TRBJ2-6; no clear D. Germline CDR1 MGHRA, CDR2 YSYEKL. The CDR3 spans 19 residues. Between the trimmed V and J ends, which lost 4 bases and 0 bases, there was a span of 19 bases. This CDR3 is CASSPTGLQAGSGANVLTF. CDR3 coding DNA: TGCGCCAGCAGCCCAACTGGATTGCAGGCCGGCTCTGGGGCCAACGTCCTGACTTTC.

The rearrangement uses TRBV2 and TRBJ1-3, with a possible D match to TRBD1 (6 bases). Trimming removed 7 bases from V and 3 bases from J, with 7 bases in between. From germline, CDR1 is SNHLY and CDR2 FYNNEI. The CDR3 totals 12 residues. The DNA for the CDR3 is TGTGCCAGCATAGGGGGTGGAAACACCATATATTTT. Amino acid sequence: CASIGGGNTIYF. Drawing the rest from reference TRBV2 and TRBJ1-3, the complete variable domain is EPEVTQTPSHQVTQMGQEVILRCVPISNHLYFYWYRQILGQKVEFLVSFYNNEISEKSEIFDDQFSVERPDGSNFTLKIRSTKLEDSAMYFCASIGGGNTIYFGEGSWLTVV.

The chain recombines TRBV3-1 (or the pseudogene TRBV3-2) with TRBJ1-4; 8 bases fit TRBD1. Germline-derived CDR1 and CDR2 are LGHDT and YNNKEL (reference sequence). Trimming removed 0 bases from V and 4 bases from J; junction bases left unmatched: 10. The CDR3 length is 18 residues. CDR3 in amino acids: CASSQETLGTGDNEKLFF. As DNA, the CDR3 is TGTGCCAGCAGCCAAGAAACCCTGGGGACAGGAGATAATGAAAAACTGTTTTTT.

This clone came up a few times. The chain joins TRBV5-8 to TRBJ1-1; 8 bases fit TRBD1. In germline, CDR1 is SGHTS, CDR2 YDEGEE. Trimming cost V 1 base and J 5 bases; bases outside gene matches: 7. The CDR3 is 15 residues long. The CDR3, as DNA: TGTGCCAGCAGCTTGTGGCAGGGGGCGAGGACTGAAGCTTTCTTT. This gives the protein CASSLWQGARTEAFF. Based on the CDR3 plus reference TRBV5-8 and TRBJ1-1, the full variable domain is EAGVTQSPTHLIKTRGQQATLRCSPISGHTSVYWYQQALGLGLQFLLWYDEGEERNRGNFPPRFSGRQFPNYSSELNVNALELEDSALYLCASSLWQGARTEAFFGQGTRLTVV.

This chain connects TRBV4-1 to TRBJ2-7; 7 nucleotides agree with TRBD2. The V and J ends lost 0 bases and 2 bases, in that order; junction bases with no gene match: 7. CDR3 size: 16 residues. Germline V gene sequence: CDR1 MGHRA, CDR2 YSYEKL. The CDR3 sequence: CASSQEERETPYEQYV. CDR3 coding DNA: TGCGCCAGCAGCCAAGAGGAGCGGGAAACCCCCTACGAGCAGTACGTC.